This TCR beta chain was sequenced in a study of cytomegalovirus exposure and HLA in healthy donors. The PCR employed 60 Vbeta primers together with 13 Jbeta primers. Assay: immunoSEQ multiplex PCR; the TCRdb copy retains only in-frame clones and omits some. This table has approximately 110,000 clones, 75% to 90% appearing once. The V end lost 6 bases, the J end lost 4 bases, and 12 bases lay between the germline ends. The CDR3 contains 13 residues. Germline assignment: CDR1 ENHRY and CDR2 SYGVKD. The source is a young man in good health and CMV-seropositive. Sequencing input: PBMCs. The rearrangement links TRBV10-3 to TRBJ1-2, with D possibly matching TRBD1 (5 bases). The CDR3 bases are TGTGCCATCAGCCCCACGGGGGGCTATGGCTACACCTTC. It is translated as CAISPTGGYGYTF.